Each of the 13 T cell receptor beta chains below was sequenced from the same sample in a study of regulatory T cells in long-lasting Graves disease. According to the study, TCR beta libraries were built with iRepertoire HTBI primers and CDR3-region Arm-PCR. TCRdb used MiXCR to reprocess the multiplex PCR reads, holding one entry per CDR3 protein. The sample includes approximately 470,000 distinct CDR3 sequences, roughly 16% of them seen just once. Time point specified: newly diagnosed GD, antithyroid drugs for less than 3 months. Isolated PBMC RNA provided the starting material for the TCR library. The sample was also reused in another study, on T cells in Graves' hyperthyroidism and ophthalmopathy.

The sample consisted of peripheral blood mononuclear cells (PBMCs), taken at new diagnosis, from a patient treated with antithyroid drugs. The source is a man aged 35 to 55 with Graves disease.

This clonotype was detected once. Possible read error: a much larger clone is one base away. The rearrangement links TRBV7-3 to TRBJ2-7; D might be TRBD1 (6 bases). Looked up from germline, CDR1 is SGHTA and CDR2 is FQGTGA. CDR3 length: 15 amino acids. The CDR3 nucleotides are TGTGCCAGCTCACCACCATCGGACAGCCCCTACGGGCAGTACTTC. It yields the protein CASSPPSDSPYGQYF.

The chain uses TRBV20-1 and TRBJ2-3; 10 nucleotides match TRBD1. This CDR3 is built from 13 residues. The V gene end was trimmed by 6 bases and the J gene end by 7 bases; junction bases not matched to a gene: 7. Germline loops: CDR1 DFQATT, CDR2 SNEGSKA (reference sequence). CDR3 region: CSAKRQGANTQYF. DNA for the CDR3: TGCAGTGCCAAAAGACAGGGGGCAAATACGCAGTATTTT.

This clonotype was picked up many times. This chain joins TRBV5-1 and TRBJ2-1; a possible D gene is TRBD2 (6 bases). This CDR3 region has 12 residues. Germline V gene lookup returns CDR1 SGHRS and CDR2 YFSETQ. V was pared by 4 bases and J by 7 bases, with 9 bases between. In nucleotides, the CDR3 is TGCGCCAGCAGCGGGGGGATAAATGAGCAGTTCTTC. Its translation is CASSGGINEQFF.

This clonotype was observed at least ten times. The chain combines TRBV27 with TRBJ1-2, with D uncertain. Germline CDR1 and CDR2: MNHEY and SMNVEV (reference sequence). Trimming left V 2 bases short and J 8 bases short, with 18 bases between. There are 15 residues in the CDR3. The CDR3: CASSLKPRPIGGYTF. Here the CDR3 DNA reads TGTGCCAGCAGTTTAAAGCCCCGACCCATAGGAGGCTACACCTTC.

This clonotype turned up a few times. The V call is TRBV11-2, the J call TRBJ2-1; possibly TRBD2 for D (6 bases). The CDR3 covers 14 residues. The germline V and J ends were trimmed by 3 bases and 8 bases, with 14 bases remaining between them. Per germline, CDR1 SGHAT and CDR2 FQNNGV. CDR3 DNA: TGTGCCAGCAGCTTGTCCTGGGGGGTGGATGAGCAGTTCTTC. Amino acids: CASSLSWGVDEQFF.

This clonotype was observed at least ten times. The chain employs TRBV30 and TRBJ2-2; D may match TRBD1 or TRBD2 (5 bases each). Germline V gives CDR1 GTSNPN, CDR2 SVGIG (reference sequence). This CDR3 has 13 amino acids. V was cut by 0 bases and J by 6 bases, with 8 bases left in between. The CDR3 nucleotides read TGTGCCTGGAGTGTACCGGGGCCCGGGGAGCTGTTTTTT. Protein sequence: CAWSVPGPGELFF.

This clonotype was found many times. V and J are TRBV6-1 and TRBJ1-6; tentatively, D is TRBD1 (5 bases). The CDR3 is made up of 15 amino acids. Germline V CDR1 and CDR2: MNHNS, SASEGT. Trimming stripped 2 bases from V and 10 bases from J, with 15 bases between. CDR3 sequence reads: CASSETRGGGSPLHF. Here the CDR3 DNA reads TGTGCCAGCAGTGAAACGCGGGGGGGAGGCTCACCCCTCCACTTT.

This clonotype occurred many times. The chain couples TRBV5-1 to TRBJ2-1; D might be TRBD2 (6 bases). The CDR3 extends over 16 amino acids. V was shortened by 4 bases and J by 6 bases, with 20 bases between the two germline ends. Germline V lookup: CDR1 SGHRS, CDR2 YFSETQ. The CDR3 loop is CASSPHRDFRPNEQFF. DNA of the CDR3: TGCGCCAGCAGCCCCCACCGGGACTTCCGCCCCAATGAGCAGTTCTTC. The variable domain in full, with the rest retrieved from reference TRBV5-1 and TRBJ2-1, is KAGVTQTPRYLIKTRGQQVTLSCSPISGHRSVSWYQQTPGQGLQFLFEYFSETQRNKGNFPGRFSGRQFSNSRSEMNVSTLELGDSALYLCASSPHRDFRPNEQFFGPGTRLTVL.

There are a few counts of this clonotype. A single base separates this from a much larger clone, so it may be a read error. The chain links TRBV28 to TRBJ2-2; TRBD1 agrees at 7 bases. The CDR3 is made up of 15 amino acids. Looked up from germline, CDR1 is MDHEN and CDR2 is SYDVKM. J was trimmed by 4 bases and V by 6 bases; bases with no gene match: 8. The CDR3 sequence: CASRPGTESTGELFF. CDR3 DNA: TGTGCCAGCAGGCCCGGGACAGAAAGCACCGGGGAGCTGTTTTTT.

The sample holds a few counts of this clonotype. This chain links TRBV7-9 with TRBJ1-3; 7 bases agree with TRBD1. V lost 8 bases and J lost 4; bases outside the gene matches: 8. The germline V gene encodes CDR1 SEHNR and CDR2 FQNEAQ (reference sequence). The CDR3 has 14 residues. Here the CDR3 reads CASGGTEAGNTIYF. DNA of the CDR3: TGTGCCAGCGGCGGGACAGAAGCGGGAAACACCATATATTTT.

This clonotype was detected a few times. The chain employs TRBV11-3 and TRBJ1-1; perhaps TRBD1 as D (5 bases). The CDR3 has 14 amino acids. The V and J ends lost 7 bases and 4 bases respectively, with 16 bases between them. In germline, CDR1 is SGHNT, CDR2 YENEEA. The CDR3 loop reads CASTHSGGSTEAFF. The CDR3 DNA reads TGTGCCAGCACCCATTCCGGGGGGAGCACTGAAGCTTTCTTT.

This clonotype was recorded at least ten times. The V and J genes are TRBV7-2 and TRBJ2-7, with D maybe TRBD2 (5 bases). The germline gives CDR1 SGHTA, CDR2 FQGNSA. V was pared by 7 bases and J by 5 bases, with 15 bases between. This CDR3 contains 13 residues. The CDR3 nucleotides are TGTGCCAGCACCTCGGAGGTGATCCACGAGCAGTACTTC. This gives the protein CASTSEVIHEQYF.

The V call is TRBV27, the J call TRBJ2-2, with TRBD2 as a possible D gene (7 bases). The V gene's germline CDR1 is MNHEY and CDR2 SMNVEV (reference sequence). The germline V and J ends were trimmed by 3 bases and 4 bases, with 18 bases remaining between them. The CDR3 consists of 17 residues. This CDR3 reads CASSFVQGRAGTGELFF. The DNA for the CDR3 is TGTGCCAGCAGTTTCGTCCAGGGGAGGGCGGGCACCGGGGAGCTGTTTTTT.